This entry features one T cell receptor beta chain sequence. The antigen it binds to is not known. No base-level quality is on record; no much larger clone is a single base apart. The treatment or condition label, read with the paper, signifies: allogeneic hematopoietic cell transplantation with graft depleted of TCRalphabeta T cells and CD19 B cells. The transplant recipients were children given TCRalphabeta/CD19-depleted allogeneic hematopoietic cell grafts. The CDR1 and CDR2 encoded by the germline V gene (reference sequence) are SGHAT and FQDESV. V has 3 bases trimmed and J has 5 bases trimmed; junction bases matching no gene number 13. The CDR3 spans 19 residues, from the cysteine through the phenylalanine. CDR3 DNA is the only sequence kept; it has 57 bases, read in frame from the first base. These data come from a study of T-cell reconstitution after alpha-beta-depleted transplantation in children (TCRdb year 2016). General notes on the study: Using TCR repertoire profiling, the study followed T-cell immune reconstitution in a quantitative way in children after TCRalphabeta/CD19-depleted allogeneic hematopoietic cell transplantation. Results and caveats for the whole study, not just this receptor: About two months after transplant, the apparently early recovery of alphabetaT-cell counts reportedly depended on just several hundred clones that had expanded rapidly and came from non-depleted graft cells. In some patients, high TCRbeta diversity at day 60 was attributed to recipient T cells and intrathymic progenitors that had survived conditioning. The frequencies of hyperexpanded clones fell over the following months, and after one year, T-cell counts and TCRbeta diversity were mostly attributed to newly produced T cells.

Libraries were prepared through PCR. Sequencing instrument: Illumina HiSeq 2500. TCR libraries were prepared with molecular barcoding, using unique molecular identifiers to normalize TCRbeta repertoire quantification. TCRdb passed the public sequencing reads through fastp at Q25 and MiXCR, retaining productive beta sequences. CDR3 protein duplicates are merged, each entry listing the most common genes and DNA. The sample yields 700,000 or so distinct CDR3 sequences; approximately 14% were counted once. 0.79% of the sample comes from the top ten. The V and J genes are TRBV11-1 and TRBJ2-1; 13 nucleotides in the junction match TRBD2. The TCR was taken from a girl aged 2 to 9 with congenital amegakaryocytic thrombocytopenia, due to receive a stem cell transplant. Material: PBMCs, obtained before TCRalphabeta/CD19-depleted stem cell transplant. The sequence in DNA is TGTGCCAGCAGCTTGGAGGGACTAGCGGGGTGGGTACCCCACAATGAGCAGTTCTTC. Translated, it reads CASSLEGLAGWVPHNEQFF. The reference TRBV11-1 and TRBJ2-1 proteins fill in what lies around the CDR3, so the full variable domain reads EAEVAQSPRYKITEKSQAVAFWCDPISGHATLYWYRQILGQGPELLVQFQDESVVDDSQLPKDRFSAERLKGVDSTLKIQPAELGDSAMYLCASSLEGLAGWVPHNEQFFGPGTRLTVL.